These T cell receptor beta chains were read from a single sample in a study of response to subunit inactivated influenza vaccine. In TCRdb, the RT-PCR reads were re-called with MiXCR into one record per CDR3 protein. Of around 520,000 distinct CDR3 sequences listed, around 25% are singletons. The source was CD4+ T cells sorted from PBMCs, collected roughly 5 days after vaccination. Every receptor here comes from a man in his fifties who received an inactivated influenza vaccine. The CDR3 runs from the conserved cysteine through the conserved F or W. D genes are given only for firm matches. Only part of the rows carry a size: once, few, many, or a class if the clone is expanded.

V	size	D	J	DNA	CDR3
TRBV6-1	.	.	TRBJ2-1	TGTGCCAGCAGTGGCTTACCGGGACCGAACAATGAGCAGTTCTTC	CASSGLPGPNNEQFF
TRBV12-3/TRBV12-4	many	TRBD2	TRBJ2-5	TGTGCCAGCAGTCCGGGACTAGCGGGAGTAGAGACCCAGTACTTC	CASSPGLAGVETQYF
TRBV29-1	few	TRBD1	TRBJ1-3	TGCAGCGTTGACGACAGGGGGACTGGAAACACCATATATTTT	CSVDDRGTGNTIYF
TRBV11-3	few	.	TRBJ2-5	TGTGCCAGCAGCCAAGACAGGCTCGAGACCCAGTACTTC	CASSQDRLETQYF
TRBV20-1	few	.	TRBJ2-1	TGCAGTGCTAGCGGGAATCGTTACAATGAGCAGTTCTTC	CSASGNRYNEQFF
TRBV12-3/TRBV12-4	few	.	TRBJ2-1	TGTGCCAGCGGGCCGAGGGGGTGGAAGCAGTTCTTC	CASGPRGWKQFF
TRBV11-2	.	.	TRBJ2-7	TGTGCCAGCAGCTCATATAGCGGAACCTACGAGCAGTACTTC	CASSSYSGTYEQYF
TRBV30	.	.	TRBJ2-7	TGTGCCTGGAGTGTACCCCCGTACTCCTACGAGCAGTACTTC	CAWSVPPYSYEQYF
TRBV5-1	many	.	TRBJ2-1	TGCGCCAGCAGCTTCGAGGGTAGGTCCTACAATGAGCAGTTCTTC	CASSFEGRSYNEQFF
TRBV11-2	.	.	TRBJ2-7	TGTGCCAGCAGCTTAGTTTCCCTCGGTCCCTACGAGCAGTACTTC	CASSLVSLGPYEQYF
TRBV6-5	.	TRBD2	TRBJ2-7	TGTGCCAGCAGTTACTCTCCAGCGGGAGGGCCCTACGAGCAGTACTTC	CASSYSPAGGPYEQYF
TRBV7-9	few	TRBD2	TRBJ2-3	TGTGCCAGCAGCTTTGGACTAGCGGGAGCGTCAGATACGCAGTATTTT	CASSFGLAGASDTQYF
TRBV12-3/TRBV12-4	few	.	TRBJ2-3	TGTGCCAGCAGTTTTCGCCCTGCAGATACGCAGTATTTT	CASSFRPADTQYF
TRBV12-3/TRBV12-4	few	.	TRBJ2-3	TGTGCCAGCAGTCAGACGGGGTTTCAGACGCAGTATTTT	CASSQTGFQTQYF
TRBV10-3	once	.	TRBJ1-5	TGTGCCATCAGTGACAGGGATGGACAGCCCCAGCATTTT	CAISDRDGQPQHF
TRBV2	.	.	TRBJ1-1	TGTGCCAGTACCGAAGAAGACAGCTTCGGCACTGAAGCTTTCTTT	CASTEEDSFGTEAFF
TRBV10-3	.	.	TRBJ1-6	TGTGCCATCAGGGCGACTCAAGGGGGCTCCTATAATTCACCCCTCCACTTT	CAIRATQGGSYNSPLHF
TRBV6-6	few	.	TRBJ2-7	TGTGCCAGCAGTTACCTGGCGTCGCAGTACTTC	CASSYLASQYF
TRBV21-1	.	.	TRBJ2-1	TGTGCCAGCAGCACAGACAAAGAGGCCAGGACCCCGAGCTCCTACAATGAGCAGTTCTTC	CASSTDKEARTPSSYNEQFF
TRBV7-2	.	.	TRBJ2-3	TGTGCCAGCAGCTCGATCGGGGGTAACACAGATACGCAGTATTTT	CASSSIGGNTDTQYF
TRBV5-4	.	.	TRBJ2-7	TGTGCCAGCAGCTTGGATGGGCAGGGTTACGAGCAGTACTTC	CASSLDGQGYEQYF
TRBV20-1	.	.	TRBJ1-1	TGCAGTGCTTGGAAGAACACTGAAGCTTTCTTT	CSAWKNTEAFF
TRBV10-1	few	TRBD2	TRBJ2-3	TGCGCCAGCAGTGCACCCGGACTAGCGACAGATACGCAGTATTTT	CASSAPGLATDTQYF
TRBV15	few	.	TRBJ2-3	TGTGCCACCAGCAGAGATGTGGTGGGTACGCAGTATTTT	CATSRDVVGTQYF
TRBV7-2	.	.	TRBJ2-2	TGTGCCAGCAGCTTGGTGTCCGGGAGCCCCGGGGAGCTGTTTTTT	CASSLVSGSPGELFF
TRBV7-8	few	TRBD2	TRBJ2-5	TGTGCCAGCACGAAACGGACTAGCGGGAGTAAAGAGACCCAGTACTTC	CASTKRTSGSKETQYF
TRBV9	.	.	TRBJ2-1	TGTGCCAGCAGCGTGAGGAGTGGGAAAGGGAATGAGCAGTTCTTC	CASSVRSGKGNEQFF
TRBV2	many	.	TRBJ2-7	TGTGCCAGCAGTGAGGTGTCCTCCTACGAGCAGTACTTC	CASSEVSSYEQYF
TRBV6-2/TRBV6-3	once	TRBD1	TRBJ2-7	TGTGCCAGCAGTTACTCCACAGGACAGGTGACCTCCTACGAGCAGTACTTC	CASSYSTGQVTSYEQYF
TRBV9	.	.	TRBJ2-5	TGTGCCAGCAGCGTAGAGTCAGGCAGGGGGGGGACCCAGTACTTC	CASSVESGRGGTQYF